The 25 T cell receptor beta chains reported below all come from one sample, sequenced in a study of T cell changes during pregnancy in multiple sclerosis. Data came from immunoSEQ multiplex PCR; TCRdb stores just in-frame clones and leaves some out. The sample includes some 60,000 clones, around nine tenths of them seen just once. This material consisted of peripheral blood, taken after pregnancy. The source is a female donor with multiple sclerosis, enrolled in a pregnancy study.

The chain links TRBV19 to TRBJ2-1; 9 bases are shared with TRBD2. The germline CDR1 and CDR2 sequences are LNHDA and SQIVND (reference sequence). The CDR3 has 12 amino acids. The V segment lost 3 bases and the J segment 12 bases; nucleotides outside the gene matches: 3. In nucleotides, the CDR3 is TGTGCCAGTAGTATCCAAGCGGGGGGGCAGTTCTTC. It encodes CASSIQAGGQFF. The full variable domain, completed using reference TRBV19 and TRBJ2-1, is DGGITQSPKYLFRKEGQNVTLSCEQNLNHDAMYWYRQDPGQGLRLIYYSQIVNDFQKGDIAEGYSVSREKKESFPLTVTSAQKNPTAFYLCASSIQAGGQFFGPGTRLTVL.

The chain is built from TRBV30 and TRBJ2-1; TRBD2 matches 10 bases. This CDR3 is built from 13 residues. The J segment lost 12 bases and the V segment lost 4 bases, leaving 9 bases of the junction unmatched. Germline values: CDR1 GTSNPN, CDR2 SVGIG (reference sequence). As DNA, the CDR3 is TGTGCCTGGACGCTAGCGGGGGCTAGGGTGCAGTTCTTC. Protein product: CAWTLAGARVQFF.

This clone was recorded once. The chain uses TRBV30 and TRBJ2-1, with 10 bases that match TRBD2. The germline V gene encodes CDR1 GTSNPN and CDR2 SVGIG (reference sequence). This CDR3 spans 15 amino acids. V was pared by 5 bases and J by 4 bases, with 8 bases of the junction left unmatched. The CDR3 here is CAWAFGLADYNEQFF. The CDR3, as DNA: TGTGCCTGGGCCTTTGGACTAGCGGATTACAATGAGCAGTTCTTC.

The chain uses TRBV7-8 and TRBJ1-1; 7 bases agree with TRBD1. The CDR3 has 14 residues. V trimming: 1 base; J trimming: 4 bases; junction bases outside the gene matches: 3. Germline V gives CDR1 SGHVS, CDR2 FQNEAQ. CDR3 residues: CASSLVTGFTEAFF. The CDR3 DNA is TGTGCCAGCAGCTTAGTGACAGGGTTCACTGAAGCTTTCTTT.

Details on this clone: Within the sample, other DNA sequences also encode this same CDR3. The chain joins TRBV7-9 to TRBJ2-3, with 10 nucleotides matching TRBD2. The CDR3 covers 15 residues. V shed 2 bases, J shed 1 base, and the junction held 0 bases outside the gene matches. Per germline, CDR1 SEHNR and CDR2 FQNEAQ (reference sequence). CDR3: CASSLLAGGTDTQYF. The CDR3 DNA sequence: TGTGCCAGCAGCTTACTAGCGGGGGGCACAGATACGCAGTATTTT.

This clone was seen only once. V is TRBV28 and J is TRBJ2-4; 7 nucleotides line up with TRBD1. Losses at the gene ends were 6 bases for V and 3 bases for J; bases not matched to a gene: 5. The CDR3 runs to 14 residues. The germline gives CDR1 MDHEN, CDR2 SYDVKM. CDR3 protein: CASSRSGGKNIQYF. CDR3 sequence (DNA): TGTGCCAGCAGCCGTTCAGGGGGCAAAAACATTCAGTACTTC.

This chain connects TRBV6-1 to TRBJ1-3; D perhaps matches TRBD1 (5 bases). This CDR3 is built from 15 residues. CDR1 is MNHNS, CDR2 SASEGT, per germline. The germline V and J ends were trimmed by 8 bases and 0 bases, with 14 bases remaining between them. CDR3 sequence reads: CASYWGRASGNTIYF. DNA for the CDR3: TGTGCCAGCTATTGGGGCAGGGCCTCTGGAAACACCATATATTTT.

The sample holds one count of this clone. The chain uses TRBV18 and TRBJ1-2; D ambiguous. Germline values: CDR1 KGHSH, CDR2 LQKENI. The CDR3 loop spans 13 amino acids. V shed 5 bases and J shed 3 bases, with 10 bases lying between them. CDR3 amino acids: CASSADGDYGYTF. CDR3 coding DNA: TGTGCCAGCTCAGCCGACGGAGACTATGGCTACACCTTC.

CDR3: CASSSPTNTGELFF. The CDR3 DNA reads TGCGCCAGCAGCTCACCTACGAACACCGGGGAGCTGTTTTTT. This sequence joins TRBV5-1 and TRBJ2-2; D unclear. Looked up from germline, CDR1 is SGHRS and CDR2 is YFSETQ. The CDR3 is 14 residues long. The V end was cut by 3 bases, the J end by 0 bases, with 6 bases between.

J is TRBJ1-1 and V is TRBV28; D unclear. Germline V lookup: CDR1 MDHEN, CDR2 SYDVKM. This CDR3 contains 12 residues. V was cut by 3 bases and J by 5 bases, with 7 bases left in between. The CDR3 DNA follows: TGTGCCAGCAGTTTGTCGGGGACTGAAGCTTTCTTT. It is translated as CASSLSGTEAFF.

The chain couples TRBV7-2 to TRBJ1-5; a possible D gene is TRBD1 (5 bases). Looked up from germline, CDR1 is SGHTA and CDR2 is FQGNSA. The CDR3 loop spans 14 amino acids. Trimming shortened V by 3 bases and J by 1 base, and 7 bases separated the two germline ends. In DNA, the CDR3 is TGTGCCAGCAGCTTGGCAGGGAGCAATCAGCCCCAGCATTTT. This sequence encodes CASSLAGSNQPQHF. Together with reference TRBV7-2 and TRBJ1-5, the CDR3 gives the full variable domain: GAGVSQSPSNKVTEKGKDVELRCDPISGHTALYWYRQSLGQGLEFLIYFQGNSAPDKSGLPSDRFSAERTGGSVSTLTIQRTQQEDSAVYLCASSLAGSNQPQHFGDGTRLSIL.

The chain joins TRBV4-1 to TRBJ1-5; D remains ambiguous. The V and J ends lost 1 base and 6 bases respectively, with 19 bases between them. This CDR3 has 17 residues. The germline V gene encodes CDR1 MGHRA and CDR2 YSYEKL. CDR3 region: CASSQGMGLATVQPQHF. The DNA of the CDR3 is TGCGCCAGCAGCCAAGGAATGGGCCTTGCGACGGTTCAGCCCCAGCATTTT.

This chain uses TRBV5-1 with TRBJ2-1; D call uncertain. Trimming removed 0 bases from V and 0 bases from J, with 4 bases in between. CDR3 length: 14 amino acids. CDR1 is SGHRS, CDR2 YFSETQ, per germline. DNA for the CDR3: TGCGCCAGCAGCTTGGACAGCTCCTACAATGAGCAGTTCTTC. Translated: CASSLDSSYNEQFF.

This rearrangement joins TRBV30 to TRBJ1-5, with TRBD1 as a possible D gene (5 bases). Per germline, CDR1 GTSNPN and CDR2 SVGIG (reference sequence). Trimming removed 5 bases at V and 5 bases at J, with 10 bases between. CDR3 length equals 12 residues. CDR3 sequence (DNA): TGTGCCTGGGGGGGGATAGATCAGCCCCAGCATTTT. Translating gives CAWGGIDQPQHF. The full variable domain, its missing parts supplied by reference TRBV30 and TRBJ1-5, is SQTIHQWPATLVQPVGSPLSLECTVEGTSNPNLYWYRQAAGRGLQLLFYSVGIGQISSEVPQNLSASRPQDRQFILSSKKLLLSDSGFYLCAWGGIDQPQHFGDGTRLSIL.

The rearrangement uses TRBV5-1 and TRBJ2-3; unclear D gene. This CDR3 comprises 13 residues. Trimming cost V 4 bases and J 1 base, with 7 bases left between them. CDR1 and CDR2 (germline): SGHRS, YFSETQ. The CDR3 loop is CASSHQGTDTQYF. The CDR3 coding sequence is TGCGCCAGCAGCCACCAGGGCACAGATACGCAGTATTTT.

The chain links TRBV21-1 to TRBJ2-7; the table's D gene call, TRBD2, was not cross checked with the DNA. TRBV21-1 is an annotated pseudogene. The CDR3 runs 14 residues. The CDR3 sequence: CARSEAVSSYEQYF. In DNA, the CDR3 is TGTGCCAGATCGGAGGCGGTTAGCTCCTACGAGCAGTACTTC.

The chain carries TRBV11-2 and TRBJ1-4; perhaps TRBD1 as D (5 bases). The V gene's germline CDR1 is SGHAT and CDR2 FQNNGV. CDR3 length: 15 amino acids. V lost 4 bases and J lost 2, with 11 bases in between. The CDR3 region is CASSSWRGTNEKLFF. CDR3 nucleotide sequence: TGTGCCAGCAGCTCTTGGAGGGGCACTAATGAAAAACTGTTTTTT.

The V gene is TRBV19, the J gene TRBJ2-4, with a possible D match to TRBD2 (5 bases). This CDR3 has 16 amino acids. The germline gives CDR1 LNHDA, CDR2 SQIVND (reference sequence). V was shortened by 6 bases and J by 0 bases, with 15 bases between the two germline ends. DNA for the CDR3: TGTGCCAGTAGCCTCGGAGGAACCCTAGCCAAAAACATTCAGTACTTC. As protein: CASSLGGTLAKNIQYF.

The chain employs TRBV7-3 and TRBJ1-1; 7 nucleotides match TRBD1. V lost 5 bases and J lost 3; bases outside the gene matches: 6. Germline V gene lookup returns CDR1 SGHTA and CDR2 FQGTGA. This CDR3 region has 14 residues. CDR3 loop: CASSMTGTDTEAFF. The CDR3 DNA is TGTGCCAGCAGCATGACAGGGACGGACACTGAAGCTTTCTTT.

The rearrangement uses TRBV7-8 and TRBJ2-7, with 7 bases matching TRBD2. V trimming: 5 bases; J trimming: 6 bases; junction bases outside the gene matches: 16. The CDR3 sequence is 16 residues long. Germline lookup yields CDR1 SGHVS and CDR2 FQNEAQ. The CDR3, as DNA: TGTGCCAGCAGCCGATTGAGCGGGATTGGCTGGGTCGAGCAGTACTTC. Its protein product is CASSRLSGIGWVEQYF. Filled out from reference TRBV7-8 and TRBJ2-7, the complete variable domain reads GAGVSQSPRYKVAKRGQDVALRCDPISGHVSLFWYQQALGQGPEFLTYFQNEAQLDKSGLPSDRFFAERPEGSVSTLKIQRTQQEDSAVYLCASSRLSGIGWVEQYFGPGTRLTVT.

The chain links TRBV18 to TRBJ1-1, with TRBD1 matching 7 bases. The ends lost 3 bases at V and 0 bases at J; junction bases unmatched: 1. The CDR3 consists of 14 residues. Germline lookup yields CDR1 KGHSH and CDR2 LQKENI. The CDR3 DNA reads as TGTGCCAGCTCACCGGGACAGATGAACACTGAAGCTTTCTTT. It encodes CASSPGQMNTEAFF.

CDR3 region: CASSGGTGDNYGYTF. The CDR3 DNA reads as TGTGCCAGCAGTGGGGGGACAGGGGACAACTATGGCTACACCTTC. The gene calls are TRBV6-1 and TRBJ1-2; TRBD1 aligns across 10 bases. V was pared by 4 bases and J by 2 bases, with 4 bases of the junction left unmatched. Germline loops: CDR1 MNHNS, CDR2 SASEGT. This CDR3 has 15 residues.

The genes are TRBV9 and TRBJ2-5; 7 bases agree with TRBD1. This CDR3 spans 13 amino acids. Germline CDR1 and CDR2: SGDLS and YYNGEE. J gave up 4 bases and V 2 bases, and 2 bases lay outside the gene matches. Here the CDR3 reads CASSVTGLETQYF. CDR3 coding DNA: TGTGCCAGCAGCGTGACAGGGTTAGAGACCCAGTACTTC.

The chain has TRBV7-9 and TRBJ1-3, with a weak D call TRBD1 (5 bases). Trimming shortened V by 7 bases and J by 2 bases, and 12 bases separated the two germline ends. The CDR3 extends over 14 amino acids. Germline V gene sequence: CDR1 SEHNR, CDR2 FQNEAQ (reference sequence). The DNA of the CDR3 is TGTGCCAGCATGTGGAGGGGAACTGGAAACACCATATATTTT. Encoded protein: CASMWRGTGNTIYF. Complete variable domain (other parts from reference TRBV7-9 and TRBJ1-3): DTGVSQNPRHKITKRGQNVTFRCDPISEHNRLYWYRQTLGQGPEFLTYFQNEAQLEKSRLLSDRFSAERPKGSFSTLEIQRTEQGDSAMYLCASMWRGTGNTIYFGEGSWLTVV.

The chain combines TRBV27 with TRBJ2-7; a weak D match, TRBD1 (6 bases). The germline CDR1 and CDR2 sequences are MNHEY and SMNVEV (reference sequence). This CDR3 comprises 15 residues. V was clipped by 2 bases and J by 2 bases, with 13 bases between them. CDR3 protein: CASSLAGTQTYEQYF. The CDR3 nucleotides read TGTGCCAGCAGTTTAGCAGGGACACAGACCTACGAGCAGTACTTC.